Listed below are T cell receptor beta chains from one sample, sequenced in a study of blood T cells in healthy people across ages. TCRdb re-analysed the 5' RACE reads in MiXCR, keeping a single row per CDR3 protein. Here the sample spans about 570,000 distinct CDR3 sequences, 25% to 30% being singletons. Sequencing input: blood. The receptors derive from a woman between 70 and 85 years old in good health. Each CDR3 is given with its conserved first and last residue. The order of the fields is V gene, clone size, D gene, J gene, CDR3 protein, CDR3 DNA. D genes are given only for firm matches. Clone size is stated in some rows and not others, as once, few, many or a class when expanded.

v_call: TRBV7-8
clone_size: few
d_call: NA
j_call: TRBJ1-5
cdr3_aa: CASSLSSLSVGQPQHF
cdr3_nt: TGTGCCAGCAGCTTATCATCGTTGTCAGTTGGACAGCCCCAGCATTTT

v_call: TRBV19
clone_size: few
d_call: NA
j_call: TRBJ1-1
cdr3_aa: CASSNQMNTEAFF
cdr3_nt: TGTGCCAGTAGTAATCAGATGAACACTGAAGCTTTCTTT

v_call: TRBV10-3
clone_size: few
d_call: NA
j_call: TRBJ2-4
cdr3_aa: CAISDQGQDIQYF
cdr3_nt: TGTGCCATCAGTGACCAAGGGCAGGACATTCAGTACTTC

v_call: TRBV4-3
clone_size: NA
d_call: NA
j_call: TRBJ1-1
cdr3_aa: CASSQESHDATEAFF
cdr3_nt: TGCGCCAGCAGCCAAGAATCTCACGATGCCACTGAAGCTTTCTTT

v_call: TRBV11-2
clone_size: few
d_call: TRBD1
j_call: TRBJ2-5
cdr3_aa: CASSSWDRGRGETQYF
cdr3_nt: TGTGCCAGCAGCTCCTGGGACAGGGGGCGCGGAGAGACCCAGTACTTC

v_call: TRBV7-2
clone_size: NA
d_call: NA
j_call: TRBJ2-1
cdr3_aa: CASSPGPQFNEQFF
cdr3_nt: TGTGCCAGCAGCCCGGGCCCCCAGTTCAATGAGCAGTTCTTC

v_call: TRBV4-2
clone_size: NA
d_call: NA
j_call: TRBJ2-7
cdr3_aa: CASSQEPQGTYSYEQYF
cdr3_nt: TGTGCCAGCAGCCAAGAACCTCAGGGCACCTACTCCTACGAGCAGTACTTC

v_call: TRBV29-1
clone_size: few
d_call: NA
j_call: TRBJ2-5
cdr3_aa: CSVADGQETQYF
cdr3_nt: TGCAGCGTCGCCGATGGCCAAGAGACCCAGTACTTC

v_call: TRBV11-2
clone_size: few
d_call: NA
j_call: TRBJ1-5
cdr3_aa: CASSLGQGRYQPQHF
cdr3_nt: TGTGCCAGCAGCTTAGGGCAGGGGCGTTATCAGCCCCAGCATTTT

v_call: TRBV6-2/TRBV6-3
clone_size: NA
d_call: TRBD1
j_call: TRBJ2-7
cdr3_aa: CASSSIGQGFYEQYF
cdr3_nt: TGCGCCAGCAGTTCTATCGGACAGGGGTTTTACGAGCAGTACTTC

v_call: TRBV5-6
clone_size: few
d_call: TRBD1
j_call: TRBJ1-2
cdr3_aa: CASSLTGVSIGTF
cdr3_nt: TGTGCCAGCAGCCTGACAGGGGTGTCGATTGGCACCTTC

v_call: TRBV7-8
clone_size: NA
d_call: NA
j_call: TRBJ2-7
cdr3_aa: CASSLGTSSGYEQYF
cdr3_nt: TGTGCCAGCAGCTTAGGGACCTCTTCTGGCTACGAGCAGTACTTC

v_call: TRBV20-1
clone_size: few
d_call: NA
j_call: TRBJ1-2
cdr3_aa: CSAREEGQGGGYTF
cdr3_nt: TGCAGTGCTAGAGAGGAGGGCCAAGGGGGTGGCTACACCTTC

v_call: TRBV6-2/TRBV6-3
clone_size: few
d_call: TRBD1
j_call: TRBJ1-2
cdr3_aa: CASRLTGDDGYTF
cdr3_nt: TGTGCCAGCAGACTGACAGGGGACGATGGCTACACCTTC

v_call: TRBV3-1
clone_size: few
d_call: NA
j_call: TRBJ1-2
cdr3_aa: CASSRGRTRTF
cdr3_nt: TGTGCCAGCAGCCGAGGGCGGACGAGGACCTTC

v_call: TRBV20-1
clone_size: NA
d_call: NA
j_call: TRBJ2-3
cdr3_aa: CSANRVWRNTQYF
cdr3_nt: TGCAGTGCCAACAGGGTATGGAGAAATACGCAGTATTTT

v_call: TRBV3-1
clone_size: NA
d_call: NA
j_call: TRBJ2-3
cdr3_aa: CASSLHVSSDTQYF
cdr3_nt: TGTGCCAGCAGCCTACATGTCTCCTCAGATACGCAGTATTTT

v_call: TRBV12-3/TRBV12-4
clone_size: NA
d_call: NA
j_call: TRBJ1-1
cdr3_aa: CASNRPPHQFVFF
cdr3_nt: TGTGCCAGCAATCGCCCCCCCCACCAGTTCGTTTTCTTT

v_call: TRBV3-1
clone_size: few
d_call: TRBD2
j_call: TRBJ2-1
cdr3_aa: CASSQVEGRGQFF
cdr3_nt: TGTGCCAGCAGCCAAGTGGAGGGGAGGGGGCAGTTCTTC

v_call: TRBV14
clone_size: NA
d_call: NA
j_call: TRBJ1-2
cdr3_aa: CASSQQATVNYGYTF
cdr3_nt: TGTGCCAGCAGCCAACAGGCCACAGTTAACTATGGCTACACCTTC

v_call: TRBV6-6
clone_size: many
d_call: NA
j_call: TRBJ1-5
cdr3_aa: CASSYGGEPQHF
cdr3_nt: TGTGCCAGCAGTTACGGGGGGGAGCCCCAGCATTTT

v_call: TRBV2
clone_size: NA
d_call: NA
j_call: TRBJ2-1
cdr3_aa: CANKEGYSYNEQFF
cdr3_nt: TGTGCCAACAAAGAGGGTTACTCCTACAATGAGCAGTTCTTC

v_call: TRBV20-1
clone_size: few
d_call: TRBD2
j_call: TRBJ2-1
cdr3_aa: CSAIRSGTSGGGFF
cdr3_nt: TGCAGTGCAATTCGATCCGGGACTAGCGGGGGGGGGTTCTTC

v_call: TRBV20-1
clone_size: few
d_call: TRBD2
j_call: TRBJ2-3
cdr3_aa: CSASVAGSTDTQYF
cdr3_nt: TGCAGTGCCAGTGTAGCGGGTAGCACAGATACGCAGTATTTT

v_call: TRBV2
clone_size: NA
d_call: TRBD1
j_call: TRBJ1-5
cdr3_aa: CASSGQGFNQPQHF
cdr3_nt: TGTGCCAGCAGTGGACAGGGGTTCAATCAGCCCCAGCATTTT

v_call: TRBV10-3
clone_size: few
d_call: NA
j_call: TRBJ2-1
cdr3_aa: CAISESSWVEQFF
cdr3_nt: TGTGCCATCAGTGAGTCGTCTTGGGTTGAGCAGTTCTTC

v_call: TRBV6-1
clone_size: few
d_call: TRBD1
j_call: TRBJ2-1
cdr3_aa: CASSGGQGAYNEQFF
cdr3_nt: TGTGCCAGCAGTGGTGGGCAGGGGGCCTACAATGAGCAGTTCTTC

v_call: TRBV27
clone_size: NA
d_call: NA
j_call: TRBJ1-1
cdr3_aa: CASSRFLTGSEAFF
cdr3_nt: TGTGCCAGCAGTCGATTTCTGACGGGCAGTGAAGCTTTCTTT

v_call: TRBV29-1
clone_size: many
d_call: NA
j_call: TRBJ2-5
cdr3_aa: CSVITGRGQETQYF
cdr3_nt: TGCAGCGTAATTACAGGGAGAGGCCAAGAGACCCAGTACTTC

v_call: TRBV5-1
clone_size: NA
d_call: TRBD1
j_call: TRBJ2-5
cdr3_aa: CASSSGQDRETQYF
cdr3_nt: TGCGCCAGCAGCTCTGGACAGGACAGAGAGACCCAGTACTTC

v_call: TRBV5-1
clone_size: few
d_call: TRBD2
j_call: TRBJ2-7
cdr3_aa: CASSPIPGGASYEQYF
cdr3_nt: TGCGCCAGCAGCCCAATACCCGGGGGGGCCTCCTACGAGCAGTACTTC

v_call: TRBV5-1
clone_size: NA
d_call: NA
j_call: TRBJ2-1
cdr3_aa: CASSSRLAPHGYVDEQFF
cdr3_nt: TGCGCCAGCAGCTCGCGGCTAGCACCCCATGGGTACGTTGATGAGCAGTTCTTC

v_call: TRBV5-1
clone_size: many
d_call: NA
j_call: TRBJ1-4
cdr3_aa: CASSLEAEKLFF
cdr3_nt: TGCGCCAGCAGCTTGGAAGCTGAAAAACTGTTTTTT

v_call: TRBV2
clone_size: NA
d_call: TRBD1
j_call: TRBJ2-5
cdr3_aa: CASSEQGAKGRETQYF
cdr3_nt: TGTGCCAGCAGTGAGCAGGGGGCCAAAGGGAGGGAGACCCAGTACTTC

v_call: TRBV4-3
clone_size: NA
d_call: TRBD1
j_call: TRBJ2-2
cdr3_aa: CASRGFNTGELFF
cdr3_nt: TGCGCCTCCAGGGGGTTTAACACCGGGGAGCTGTTTTTT

v_call: TRBV20-1
clone_size: NA
d_call: NA
j_call: TRBJ1-1
cdr3_aa: CSAAVGGQAEAFF
cdr3_nt: TGCAGTGCCGCCGTGGGGGGGCAGGCTGAAGCTTTCTTT

v_call: TRBV6-2/TRBV6-3
clone_size: once
d_call: TRBD2
j_call: TRBJ2-1
cdr3_aa: CASSTGGGRGEQFF
cdr3_nt: TGTGCCAGCAGTACCGGGGGGGGACGTGGTGAGCAGTTCTTC

v_call: TRBV9
clone_size: few
d_call: NA
j_call: TRBJ2-3
cdr3_aa: CASSFREGTHLPTTQYF
cdr3_nt: TGTGCCAGCAGCTTCCGTGAGGGGACTCATCTTCCGACTACGCAGTATTTT

v_call: TRBV5-1
clone_size: NA
d_call: NA
j_call: TRBJ1-4
cdr3_aa: CASSPDGDSNEKLFF
cdr3_nt: TGCGCCAGCAGCCCCGATGGGGATTCTAATGAAAAACTGTTTTTT

v_call: TRBV3-1
clone_size: NA
d_call: NA
j_call: TRBJ1-2
cdr3_aa: CASSPLWRGPNYGYTF
cdr3_nt: TGTGCCAGCAGCCCCTTGTGGAGGGGACCAAACTATGGCTACACCTTC

v_call: TRBV29-1
clone_size: NA
d_call: NA
j_call: TRBJ1-1
cdr3_aa: CSAGGTAEAFF
cdr3_nt: TGCAGCGCCGGGGGGACCGCTGAAGCTTTCTTT

v_call: TRBV18
clone_size: few
d_call: NA
j_call: TRBJ2-7
cdr3_aa: CASSPPEGAVNEQYF
cdr3_nt: TGTGCCAGCTCACCCCCGGAGGGGGCAGTAAACGAGCAGTACTTC

v_call: TRBV6-5
clone_size: NA
d_call: NA
j_call: TRBJ1-3
cdr3_aa: CASRPSWTTGNTIYF
cdr3_nt: TGTGCCAGCAGACCTAGTTGGACTACTGGAAACACCATATATTTT

v_call: TRBV7-6
clone_size: few
d_call: NA
j_call: TRBJ2-3
cdr3_aa: CASSLGNRGGDTQYF
cdr3_nt: TGTGCCAGCAGCTTAGGCAACAGGGGAGGAGATACGCAGTATTTT

v_call: TRBV7-2
clone_size: NA
d_call: NA
j_call: TRBJ1-2
cdr3_aa: CASSLSGNGYTF
cdr3_nt: TGTGCCAGCAGCTTATCCGGGAATGGCTACACCTTC

v_call: TRBV20-1
clone_size: NA
d_call: NA
j_call: TRBJ2-6
cdr3_aa: CSARGTWANVLTF
cdr3_nt: TGCAGTGCTAGAGGTACCTGGGCCAACGTCCTGACTTTC

v_call: TRBV7-6
clone_size: NA
d_call: NA
j_call: TRBJ1-4
cdr3_aa: CASSPTSVGKLFF
cdr3_nt: TGTGCCAGCAGCCCCACCTCCGTCGGGAAACTGTTTTTT

v_call: TRBV7-2
clone_size: NA
d_call: TRBD1
j_call: TRBJ1-2
cdr3_aa: CASSLTGGVYYGYTF
cdr3_nt: TGTGCCAGCAGCTTGACAGGGGGGGTCTACTATGGCTACACCTTC

v_call: TRBV3-1
clone_size: few
d_call: NA
j_call: TRBJ1-2
cdr3_aa: CASSQGDSSYGYTF
cdr3_nt: TGTGCCAGCAGCCAAGGGGACTCCTCCTATGGCTACACCTTC

v_call: TRBV5-1
clone_size: few
d_call: NA
j_call: TRBJ2-3
cdr3_aa: CASSLEQATQYF
cdr3_nt: TGCGCCAGCAGCTTGGAGCAGGCTACGCAGTATTTT

v_call: TRBV12-3/TRBV12-4
clone_size: few
d_call: NA
j_call: TRBJ1-1
cdr3_aa: CASIQPERDTEAFF
cdr3_nt: TGTGCCAGCATCCAACCTGAGAGGGACACTGAAGCTTTCTTT

v_call: TRBV12-3/TRBV12-4
clone_size: NA
d_call: TRBD2
j_call: TRBJ2-5
cdr3_aa: CASSILAVGETQSF
cdr3_nt: TGTGCCAGCAGCATACTAGCGGTCGGGGAGACCCAGTCCTTC

v_call: TRBV7-2
clone_size: NA
d_call: TRBD1
j_call: TRBJ1-1
cdr3_aa: CASSKRDRGWEAFF
cdr3_nt: TGTGCCAGCAGCAAGAGGGACAGGGGTTGGGAAGCTTTCTTT

v_call: TRBV4-2
clone_size: few
d_call: NA
j_call: TRBJ2-3
cdr3_aa: CASSQRVATGRGAQYF
cdr3_nt: TGTGCCAGCAGCCAACGCGTGGCGACAGGAAGGGGGGCGCAGTATTTT

v_call: TRBV20-1
clone_size: NA
d_call: NA
j_call: TRBJ1-2
cdr3_aa: CSATDTYGYTF
cdr3_nt: TGCAGTGCTACAGATACCTATGGCTACACCTTC

v_call: TRBV20-1
clone_size: NA
d_call: NA
j_call: TRBJ2-7
cdr3_aa: CSANPGGSYEQYF
cdr3_nt: TGCAGTGCAAACCCTGGGGGGTCCTACGAGCAGTACTTC

v_call: TRBV3-1
clone_size: few
d_call: NA
j_call: TRBJ1-1
cdr3_aa: CASSQRGTTEAFF
cdr3_nt: TGTGCCAGCAGCCAGAGAGGGACCACTGAAGCTTTCTTT

v_call: TRBV20-1
clone_size: NA
d_call: NA
j_call: TRBJ1-4
cdr3_aa: CSATLGTGEKLFF
cdr3_nt: TGCAGTGCCACCCTAGGGACTGGGGAAAAACTGTTTTTT

v_call: TRBV11-2
clone_size: NA
d_call: NA
j_call: TRBJ2-2
cdr3_aa: CASSLDVITGELFF
cdr3_nt: TGTGCCAGCAGCTTAGACGTCATCACCGGGGAGCTGTTTTTT

v_call: TRBV12-3/TRBV12-4
clone_size: NA
d_call: NA
j_call: TRBJ2-4
cdr3_aa: CASSSGEDDIQYF
cdr3_nt: TGTGCCAGCAGTTCAGGGGAGGACGACATTCAGTACTTC